This T cell receptor beta chain was observed in a study of CD4 T cells in relation to SARS-CoV-2 and coronaviruses. The table came from immunoSEQ multiplex PCR; TCRdb's copy has only in-frame clones and leaves some out. The data show about 24,000 clones, approximately 76% seen once. Study outcomes and limitations: No crossreactivity against non-spike viral proteins was tested here. In around 63% of donors, memory CD4+ clonotypes crossrecognized SARS-CoV-2 and at least one common cold coronavirus spike.

The unexposed donors gave CD4+ T cells in about 2010-2019, prior to COVID-19. CD4+ T cells were isolated from the cells after around 11 days of culture. Unexposed-donor CD4+ T cells were probed with SARS-CoV-2 S/N and four cold-coronavirus spikes, cells permitting. Regarding this clone: Its specificity is not known.

CDR3 length: 15 residues. Trimming cost V 2 bases and J 3 bases, with 14 bases left between them. CDR1 is MNHEY and CDR2 is SMNVEV in the germline V gene (reference sequence). V gene TRBV27 combines with J gene TRBJ2-7; D tentatively reads TRBD1 or TRBD2 (6 bases each). The origin of this receptor is a human donor in good health. Sequenced material: CD4+ T cells from PBMCs, cultured in vitro. CDR3 nucleotides: TGTGCCAGCAGTTTAATGTCCAGGGGAGGCTACGAGCAGTACTTC. Protein product: CASSLMSRGGYEQYF.